This entry lists 23 T cell receptor beta chains sequenced from one sample in a study of T-cell memory formation after mild COVID-19. TCRdb itself ran the 5' RACE reads through MiXCR, one entry per CDR3 protein. The sample gives under 200,000 distinct CDR3 sequences, more than 9% of which show up once; about 3.8% is in the top ten. Sequenced material: PBMCs or a T cell subset sorted from them (not recorded which). Receptors were obtained from a man aged 18 to 35 who had mild COVID-19 (a few samples of this study predate the infection). Cell type and time point are not known.

This clonotype has a count of ten or more. The chain recombines TRBV7-2 with TRBJ2-3; 7 bases are a match to TRBD2. The CDR3 totals 14 residues. J lost 0 bases, V lost 6 bases, and 3 bases had no gene match. CDR1 is SGHTA, CDR2 FQGNSA, per germline. The CDR3 protein is CASRGLTSTDTQYF. CDR3 bases: TGTGCCAGCAGGGGACTAACCAGCACAGATACGCAGTATTTT. The whole variable domain, remainder taken from reference TRBV7-2 and TRBJ2-3, is GAGVSQSPSNKVTEKGKDVELRCDPISGHTALYWYRQSLGQGLEFLIYFQGNSAPDKSGLPSDRFSAERTGGSVSTLTIQRTQQEDSAVYLCASRGLTSTDTQYFGPGTRLTVL.

This clonotype was detected a few times. The rearrangement uses TRBV5-1 and TRBJ2-5, with 12 bases identical to TRBD1. Trimming removed 5 bases from V and 5 bases from J; junction bases left unmatched: 7. CDR3 length equals 15 residues. CDR1 is SGHRS, CDR2 YFSETQ, per germline. This CDR3 reads CASRMGQGAGETQYF. CDR3 DNA sequence: TGCGCCAGCAGAATGGGACAGGGGGCAGGGGAGACCCAGTACTTC.

This clonotype appeared once. The CDR3 DNA is TGCAGTGCTAGAGATACGGGGGGCCTCAGGAATGAGCAGTTCTTC. As protein: CSARDTGGLRNEQFF. The rearrangement links TRBV20-1 to TRBJ2-1, with D perhaps TRBD2 (7 bases). The CDR3 length is 15 residues. Looked up from germline, CDR1 is DFQATT and CDR2 is SNEGSKA (reference sequence). Trimming took 0 bases from V and 7 from J, leaving 16 bases between them.

This clonotype was counted a few times. The chain employs TRBV27 and TRBJ2-7; 8 nucleotides align to TRBD2. V was clipped by 6 bases and J by 2 bases; unmatched bases: 12. The CDR3 has 16 amino acids. Germline CDR1 and CDR2: MNHEY and SMNVEV (reference sequence). Here the CDR3 DNA reads TGTGCCAGCAGACCGGGCGGGACTAGGGGACCCTACGAGCAGTACGTC. Translating it yields CASRPGGTRGPYEQYV.

As to this clonotype: A much larger clone lies one base from this, so it may be a read error. No conserved phenylalanine or tryptophan is present at the end of the CDR3, so a read error is the likely explanation. This chain connects TRBV7-3 to TRBJ2-3; no reliable D call. In germline, CDR1 is SGHTA, CDR2 FQGTGA. Trimming stripped 4 bases from V and 3 bases from J, with 8 bases between. This CDR3 comprises 13 residues. CDR3 region: CASSSEGTDTQYS. The CDR3 nucleotides read TGTGCCAGCAGCTCGGAAGGTACAGATACGCAGTATTCT.

The chain joins TRBV29-1 to TRBJ1-2, with D maybe TRBD1 (5 bases). V shed 4 bases and J shed 4 bases, with 19 bases lying between them. This CDR3 spans 15 amino acids. Germline V CDR1 and CDR2: SQVTM, ANQGSEA. This CDR3 reads CSVGLKGVTVYGYTF. CDR3 nucleotides: TGCAGCGTTGGCCTCAAAGGTGTGACAGTCTATGGCTACACCTTC. Full variable domain (remainder filled in from reference TRBV29-1 and TRBJ1-2): SAVISQKPSRDICQRGTSLTIQCQVDSQVTMMFWYRQQPGQSLTLIATANQGSEATYESGFVIDKFPISRPNLTFSTLTVSNMSPEDSSIYLCSVGLKGVTVYGYTFGSGTRLTVV.

V and J are TRBV2 and TRBJ1-2, with TRBD1 matching 8 bases. The junction had 1 base not matched to a gene; V was cut back by 0 bases and J by 7 bases. The CDR3 runs 13 residues. Per germline, CDR1 SNHLY and CDR2 FYNNEI. This chain's CDR3 is CASSEADRGGYTF. As DNA, the CDR3 is TGTGCCAGCAGTGAAGCAGACAGGGGTGGCTACACCTTC.

The V and J genes are TRBV20-1 and TRBJ2-3; TRBD1 or TRBD2 may be the D gene (5 bases each). The CDR3 is 13 amino acids. Trimming left V 2 bases short and J 4 bases short, with 10 bases between. Germline values: CDR1 DFQATT, CDR2 SNEGSKA (reference sequence). Written as DNA, the CDR3 is TGCAGTGCTAGAAGGGGAGCATCAGATACGCAGTATTTT. It specifies CSARRGASDTQYF.

This clonotype was counted a few times. The chain combines TRBV5-1 with TRBJ2-5, with 10 bases fitting TRBD2. The J segment lost 5 bases and the V segment lost 2 bases, leaving 3 bases of the junction unmatched. The germline gives CDR1 SGHRS, CDR2 YFSETQ. The CDR3 contains 14 residues. The CDR3 region is CASSLGTSEETQYF. The DNA for the CDR3 is TGCGCCAGCAGCTTAGGGACTAGCGAGGAGACCCAGTACTTC.

The V and J genes are TRBV6-5 and TRBJ2-3; 7 bases align to TRBD1. V gave up 6 bases and J gave up 9 bases; unmatched junction bases: 12. The CDR3 runs 14 residues. Per germline, CDR1 MNHEY and CDR2 SVGAGI. As DNA, the CDR3 is TGTGCCAGCAGGAGACAGGGCCCTTCAGGCACGCAGTATTTT. It yields the protein CASRRQGPSGTQYF.

The chain carries TRBV28 and TRBJ2-5, with a possible D match to TRBD1 (6 bases). V lost 1 base, J lost 5 bases, and 14 bases lay in between. Per the germline V gene, CDR1 is MDHEN and CDR2 is SYDVKM. The CDR3 spans 15 residues. The CDR3 sequence is CASSLSATGLETQYF. The CDR3 DNA reads as TGTGCCAGCAGTTTATCCGCAACAGGGTTGGAGACCCAGTACTTC.

This clonotype was recorded at least ten times. V gene TRBV20-1 combines with J gene TRBJ2-3; D is perhaps TRBD2 (7 bases). V was pared by 6 bases and J by 2 bases, with 15 bases between. CDR3 length equals 14 residues. Per the germline V gene, CDR1 is DFQATT and CDR2 is SNEGSKA (reference sequence). The CDR3 reads CSARPGGHTDTQYF. CDR3 DNA: TGCAGTGCGCGCCCGGGGGGCCACACAGATACGCAGTATTTT.

This clonotype was counted only a few times. The junction differs from germline at one of its ends, possibly a read error. CDR3 protein: CRARTVASEETQYF. CDR3 bases: TGCAGAGCTAGGACGGTGGCTAGCGAGGAGACCCAGTACTTC. The chain combines TRBV20-1 with TRBJ2-5, with D maybe TRBD2 (6 bases). The CDR3 runs 14 residues. Germline V gives CDR1 DFQATT, CDR2 SNEGSKA (reference sequence).

The chain is built from TRBV10-1 and TRBJ1-1, with 9 nucleotides matching TRBD1. The junction had 4 bases not matched to a gene; V was cut back by 2 bases and J by 3 bases. There are 15 residues in the CDR3. Per the germline V gene, CDR1 is WNHNN and CDR2 is SYGVQD (reference sequence). The CDR3 loop is CASSEGQGIDTEAFF. The CDR3 nucleotides are TGCGCCAGCAGTGAGGGACAGGGGATAGACACTGAAGCTTTCTTT.

The rearrangement uses TRBV5-1 and TRBJ1-6, with D perhaps matching TRBD1 (5 bases). Deletions cut 4 bases from V and 11 bases from J, with 10 bases between. CDR1 is SGHRS, CDR2 YFSETQ, per germline. This CDR3 comprises 12 residues. The CDR3 region is CASSPGEPPLHF. For the CDR3, the DNA is TGCGCCAGCAGCCCGGGGGAGCCACCCCTCCACTTT.

This chain links TRBV5-1 with TRBJ2-2, with D possibly matching TRBD2 (6 bases). There are 16 residues in the CDR3. Between the trimmed V and J ends, which lost 4 bases and 0 bases, there was a span of 13 bases. CDR1 and CDR2 (germline): SGHRS, YFSETQ. The CDR3 protein is CASSPGGGSNTGELFF. The CDR3 nucleotides are TGCGCCAGCAGCCCTGGGGGAGGTTCGAACACCGGGGAGCTGTTTTTT.

This clonotype occurred many times. The chain employs TRBV5-1 and TRBJ2-4; D is undetermined. Trimming left V 1 base short and J 7 bases short, with 3 bases between. CDR1 and CDR2 (germline): SGHRS, YFSETQ. This CDR3 region has 11 residues. The CDR3 sequence: CASSLSNIQYF. CDR3 nucleotides: TGCGCCAGCAGCTTGTCTAACATTCAGTACTTC.

This clonotype was observed a few times. The chain couples TRBV3-1 to TRBJ2-3, with 9 nucleotides matching TRBD2. Germline CDR1 and CDR2: LGHDT and YNNKEL (reference sequence). After removal of 0 bases from V and 4 bases from J, the junction contained 8 bases not matched to a gene. The CDR3 is 17 amino acids. The CDR3 protein is CASSQDRIAGVPDTQYF. As DNA, the CDR3 is TGTGCCAGCAGCCAAGATAGAATAGCGGGGGTACCAGATACGCAGTATTTT.

The chain carries TRBV10-3 and TRBJ2-1; maybe TRBD1 (5 bases). Between the trimmed V and J ends, which lost 7 bases and 9 bases, there was a span of 13 bases. The germline CDR1 and CDR2 sequences are ENHRY and SYGVKD. This CDR3 is 12 amino acids long. This CDR3 is CAIKAGLGEQFF. The CDR3 region has the DNA TGTGCCATCAAGGCAGGGTTGGGTGAGCAGTTCTTC.

This clonotype appeared a few times. The chain is built from TRBV9 and TRBJ2-3; 10 bases line up with TRBD2. CDR1 is SGDLS and CDR2 is YYNGEE in the germline V gene. This CDR3 has 16 amino acids. Unmatched junction bases numbered 8, after V lost 2 bases and J lost 5 bases. The CDR3 spells CASSVRERGGRDTQYF. CDR3 in DNA: TGTGCCAGCAGCGTCAGAGAGCGGGGGGGCCGAGATACGCAGTATTTT. Supplemented by reference TRBV9 and TRBJ2-3, the full variable domain reads DSGVTQTPKHLITATGQRVTLRCSPRSGDLSVYWYQQSLDQGLQFLIQYYNGEERAKGNILERFSAQQFPDLHSELNLSSLELGDSALYFCASSVRERGGRDTQYFGPGTRLTVL.

This clonotype was detected only a few times. The genes are TRBV7-3 and TRBJ1-1; TRBD1 is a possible D gene (6 bases). V was clipped by 2 bases and J by 5 bases, with 9 bases between them. Germline loops: CDR1 SGHTA, CDR2 FQGTGA. The CDR3 is 13 residues long. CDR3 region: CASSLSRGTEAFF. CDR3 DNA: TGTGCCAGCAGCTTATCCAGGGGAACTGAAGCTTTCTTT.

This clonotype was counted between two and nine times. This chain joins TRBV11-3 and TRBJ2-1; D is possibly TRBD1 (6 bases). Germline values: CDR1 SGHNT, CDR2 YENEEA. V lost 4 bases and J lost 0, with 13 bases in between. CDR3 length: 16 residues. The CDR3 reads CASSSFPTGSYNEQFF. As DNA, the CDR3 is TGTGCCAGCAGCTCTTTCCCGACAGGCTCCTACAATGAGCAGTTCTTC.

In its sample, this clonotype was seen a few times. J is TRBJ2-2 and V is TRBV20-1, with D perhaps matching TRBD1 or TRBD2 (6 bases each). The CDR3 spans 15 residues. The germline CDR1 and CDR2 sequences are DFQATT and SNEGSKA (reference sequence). V lost 1 base, J lost 6 bases, and 15 bases lay in between. In nucleotides, the CDR3 is TGCAGTGCTAGAGTGGGGGGCGGTTATGCCGGGGAGCTGTTTTTT. This encodes CSARVGGGYAGELFF.